This T cell receptor (beta chain) was found in a study of blood T cell repertoires in COVID-19. Clones were read by immunoSEQ multiplex PCR, and TCRdb kept only the in-frame ones, dropping some. This sample has some 200,000 clones; roughly four fifths occur once, and the top ten carry approximately 6.5%. From germline, CDR1 is SGHAT and CDR2 FQNNGV. This CDR3 spans 15 amino acids. Deletions cut 2 bases from V and 0 bases from J, with 10 bases between. The chain carries TRBV11-2 and TRBJ2-5; D may be TRBD2 (6 bases). The source of this sequence is a woman aged 40 to 50 with acute or convalescent COVID-19. Input material: peripheral blood. The CDR3 sequence is CASSLWGTYQETQYF. In DNA form, the CDR3 reads TGTGCCAGCAGCTTATGGGGGACTTACCAAGAGACCCAGTACTTC. Full variable domain (rest looked up from reference TRBV11-2 and TRBJ2-5): EAGVAQSPRYKIIEKRQSVAFWCNPISGHATLYWYQQILGQGPKLLIQFQNNGVVDDSQLPKDRFSAERLKGVDSTLKIQPAKLEDSAVYLCASSLWGTYQETQYFGPGTRLLVL.